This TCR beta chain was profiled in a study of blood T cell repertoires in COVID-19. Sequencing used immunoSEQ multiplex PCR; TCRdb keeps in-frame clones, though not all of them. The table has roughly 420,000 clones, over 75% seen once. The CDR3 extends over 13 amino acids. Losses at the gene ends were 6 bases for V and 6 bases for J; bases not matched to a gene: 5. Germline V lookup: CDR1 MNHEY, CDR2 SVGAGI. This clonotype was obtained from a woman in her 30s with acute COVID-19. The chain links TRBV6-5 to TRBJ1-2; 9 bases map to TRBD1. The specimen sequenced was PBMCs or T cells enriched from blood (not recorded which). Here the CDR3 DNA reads TGTGCCAGCAGCACAGGGGGCGCGGATGGCTACACCTTC. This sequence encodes CASSTGGADGYTF.